This T cell receptor beta chain is drawn from a study of T cell changes during pregnancy in multiple sclerosis (dated by TCRdb to the late 2010s). Concerning the study at large: The study examined how the T cell repertoire changed over the course of pregnancy in women with multiple sclerosis.

V loses 3 bases of germline sequence and J loses 8 bases, and the interval between the two ends is 16 bases. Measured from the cysteine to the phenylalanine, the CDR3 is 15 residues long. The retained sequence is limited to the CDR3, 45 bases, with the frame set at the first base. The germline V gene provides CDR1 MDHEN and CDR2 SYDVKM. Libraries were made using the immunoSEQ multiplex PCR assay. Drawn from immuneACCESS, this table holds only the in-frame rearrangements with V and J called that TCRdb kept. Clones are partly lost; checked studies trace under half to an unresolved V gene and leave the rest unexplained. Across this sample there are under 110,000 clones, with about nine tenths seen only once. 3.1% of the sample is held by the ten biggest clonotypes. With regard to this clone: The clone's antigen remains unknown. The input lacks base qualities; no much larger clone sits a single base away.

Rearrangement joined TRBV28 to TRBJ1-4, with a tentative D gene TRBD1 over 6 matching bases. This receptor was identified in a female donor with multiple sclerosis, enrolled in a pregnancy study. The source was peripheral blood, collected in the second trimester of pregnancy. In nucleotides, the sequence is TGTGCCAGCAGTTTTCCAGGGGCACTTGGAGAAAAACTGTTTTTT. This sequence encodes CASSFPGALGEKLFF.